Below, 16 T cell receptor beta chains from the same sample are listed, as sequenced in a study of preoperative IRX-2 immunotherapy in early breast cancer. TCRdb's table, derived via immunoSEQ multiplex PCR, lists solely in-frame clones and lacks some. The sample lists more than 25,000 clones; around 90% were seen once. As for treatment: preoperative locoregional IRX-2 cytokine immunotherapy. The sample was taken from a patient treated with IRX-2 immunotherapy. All receptors derive from a human donor with breast cancer.

The chain combines TRBV18 with TRBJ2-1; the D gene is possibly TRBD2 (5 bases). There are 16 residues in the CDR3. V was shortened by 3 bases and J by 2 bases, with 14 bases between the two germline ends. The germline V gene has CDR1 KGHSH and CDR2 LQKENI. The CDR3: CASSPAGYAPYNEQFF. For the CDR3, the DNA is TGTGCCAGCTCACCTGCGGGCTACGCCCCCTACAATGAGCAGTTCTTC.

The chain uses TRBV28 and TRBJ1-4, with 9 bases fitting TRBD1. The V and J ends lost 2 bases and 7 bases, in that order; junction bases with no gene match: 8. The CDR3 has 16 residues. Germline V gene data show CDR1 as MDHEN and CDR2 as SYDVKM. CDR3 nucleotide sequence: TGTGCCAGCAGTTTAAATATACAGGGGGCGTTTGAAAAACTGTTTTTT. This translates into CASSLNIQGAFEKLFF. The full variable domain, rest sourced from reference TRBV28 and TRBJ1-4, is DVKVTQSSRYLVKRTGEKVFLECVQDMDHENMFWYRQDPGLGLRLIYFSYDVKMKEKGDIPEGYSVSREKKERFSLILESASTNQTSMYLCASSLNIQGAFEKLFFGSGTQLSVL.

The chain employs TRBV18 and TRBJ1-5, with D perhaps TRBD1 (5 bases). The V gene's germline CDR1 is KGHSH and CDR2 LQKENI. V was trimmed by 2 bases and J by 7 bases, leaving 18 bases between them. The CDR3 sequence is 16 residues long. The CDR3 DNA reads TGTGCCAGCTCACCATACGACAGCAGCAGCGGGCAGCCCCAGCATTTT. Translated: CASSPYDSSSGQPQHF.

This CDR3 is CASSVGGRANEKLFF. The DNA of the CDR3 is TGTGCCAGCAGCGTAGGTGGGAGGGCTAATGAAAAACTGTTTTTT. V and J are TRBV9 and TRBJ1-4, with no clear D. This CDR3 has 15 amino acids. CDR1 and CDR2 (germline): SGDLS, YYNGEE. V was shortened by 0 bases and J by 3 bases, with 9 bases between the two germline ends.

The chain recombines TRBV7-9 with TRBJ2-3; 7 bases map to TRBD1. Germline loops: CDR1 SEHNR, CDR2 FQNEAQ (reference sequence). The CDR3 covers 15 residues. With 7 bases clipped from V and 4 bases from J, the junction kept 11 bases outside the gene matches. CDR3 bases: TGTGCCAGCACCGGATTACAGGGGTTCGCAGATACGCAGTATTTT. It yields the protein CASTGLQGFADTQYF.

The genes are TRBV7-6 and TRBJ2-3, with 7 nucleotides matching TRBD1. With V trimmed by 5 bases and J by 3 bases, 11 bases remained unmatched. The germline V gene encodes CDR1 SGHVS and CDR2 FNYEAQ. This CDR3 has 16 residues. CDR3 in DNA: TGTGCCAGCAGCGCGTGGGGGACAGCGGAGACAGATACGCAGTATTTT. Translated: CASSAWGTAETDTQYF.

The rearrangement joins TRBV19 to TRBJ1-2; 7 bases are shared with TRBD1. This CDR3 has 14 residues. Germline CDR1 reads LNHDA; CDR2 reads SQIVND (reference sequence). The V gene end was trimmed by 4 bases and the J gene end by 3 bases; junction bases not matched to a gene: 5. The CDR3 protein is CASSRPQGHYGYTF. The CDR3 DNA reads as TGTGCCAGTAGTAGGCCACAGGGGCACTATGGCTACACCTTC.

The chain has TRBV20-1 and TRBJ2-7; D is unclear. Looked up from germline, CDR1 is DFQATT and CDR2 is SNEGSKA (reference sequence). The CDR3 has 11 residues. V shed 3 bases and J shed 6 bases, with 9 bases lying between them. This CDR3 is CSARTPREQYF. DNA of the CDR3: TGCAGTGCTAGGACCCCCCGCGAGCAGTACTTC.

The chain links TRBV27 to TRBJ1-1; D not certain. The ends were cut back, 2 bases at V and 7 bases at J, with 11 bases in the middle. Germline V lookup: CDR1 MNHEY, CDR2 SMNVEV (reference sequence). The CDR3 loop spans 13 amino acids. The CDR3 region has the DNA TGTGCCAGCAGTTTAGGGAGACATAATGAAGCTTTCTTT. This gives the protein CASSLGRHNEAFF.

In this sample, this clone turned up a few times. The chain couples TRBV5-1 to TRBJ1-4, with D uncertain. The germline V gene has CDR1 SGHRS and CDR2 YFSETQ. Trimming removed 5 bases at V and 0 bases at J, with 11 bases between. CDR3 size: 15 residues. CDR3 sequence (DNA): TGCGCCAGCAGATTGACACCTTCAACTAATGAAAAACTGTTTTTT. It is translated as CASRLTPSTNEKLFF.

V is TRBV10-3 and J is TRBJ2-3; D possibly corresponds to TRBD2 (5 bases). The CDR3 is made up of 15 amino acids. The V and J ends lost 6 bases and 1 base respectively, with 14 bases between them. Germline CDR1 is ENHRY and CDR2 is SYGVKD. The CDR3 reads CAISPGSGGTDTQYF. The CDR3 nucleotides are TGTGCCATCAGCCCGGGGAGCGGAGGCACAGATACGCAGTATTTT.

This clone was seen only a few times. CDR3 loop: CASSRDNYEQYF. The CDR3 DNA reads TGTGCCAGCAGCCGGGACAACTACGAGCAGTACTTC. The chain links TRBV5-4 to TRBJ2-7; tentative D call: TRBD1 (6 bases). The germline V and J ends were trimmed by 4 bases and 3 bases, with 8 bases remaining between them. The CDR3 sequence is 12 residues long. Germline assignment: CDR1 SGHNT and CDR2 YYREEE (reference sequence).

This clone was counted between two and nine times. This chain links TRBV7-9 with TRBJ1-3; a possible D gene is TRBD1 (5 bases). This CDR3 is built from 14 residues. Germline V gene sequence: CDR1 SEHNR, CDR2 FQNEAQ (reference sequence). V was cut by 3 bases and J by 1 base, with 7 bases left in between. The CDR3 DNA follows: TGTGCCAGCAGCTTTGCAGGGTCTGGAAACACCATATATTTT. Its translation is CASSFAGSGNTIYF. Combining the CDR3 with reference TRBV7-9 and TRBJ1-3 gives the whole variable domain DTGVSQNPRHKITKRGQNVTFRCDPISEHNRLYWYRQTLGQGPEFLTYFQNEAQLEKSRLLSDRFSAERPKGSFSTLEIQRTEQGDSAMYLCASSFAGSGNTIYFGEGSWLTVV.

The J gene is TRBJ2-1, the V gene TRBV11-2; unclear D gene. Trimming stripped 4 bases from V and 4 bases from J, with 11 bases between. The CDR3 has 14 residues. Germline CDR1 and CDR2: SGHAT and FQNNGV. CDR3 in DNA: TGTGCCAGCAGCTACCCCGGCGGATACAATGAGCAGTTCTTC. Its translation: CASSYPGGYNEQFF. Together with reference TRBV11-2 and TRBJ2-1, the CDR3 gives the full variable domain: EAGVAQSPRYKIIEKRQSVAFWCNPISGHATLYWYQQILGQGPKLLIQFQNNGVVDDSQLPKDRFSAERLKGVDSTLKIQPAKLEDSAVYLCASSYPGGYNEQFFGPGTRLTVL.

V and J are TRBV18 and TRBJ2-4; 9 nucleotides align to TRBD1. CDR1 and CDR2 from the germline V gene are KGHSH and LQKENI. The CDR3 is made up of 14 amino acids. V shed 3 bases and J 6 bases; nucleotides not matched to a gene: 3. The CDR3 spells CASSPSGQGNIQYF. The DNA for the CDR3 is TGTGCCAGCTCACCCTCGGGACAGGGAAACATTCAGTACTTC.

This chain uses TRBV6-5 with TRBJ1-1; D gene unclear. The CDR3 is 11 residues long. Germline CDR1 is MNHEY and CDR2 is SVGAGI. V lost 6 bases and J lost 4, with 6 bases in between. CDR3 DNA sequence: TGTGCCAGCAGCTTCAGCACTGAAGCTTTCTTT. This gives the protein CASSFSTEAFF.